This T cell receptor (beta chain) was captured by sequencing in a study of monozygotic twins with inflammatory bowel disease. The study's findings and limits: Support was absent for any single strong signal or clonotype linked to IBD. No distinction between different T cell subtypes was possible.

The authors ran two nested PCRs of about 15 and 9 cycles on TCRalpha and TCRbeta cDNA. TCRdb re-called the 5' RACE reads and catalogs CDR3 proteins one per entry, DNA excluded. The sample table includes some 200,000 distinct CDR3 sequences. For this clonotype: Its antigen is undetermined.

This receptor was taken from a human donor with ulcerative colitis or Crohn's disease, or a healthy co-twin of an affected twin (not recorded which). Sequenced material: blood.

CDR3 residues: CASSPRASGNEQFF. The chain links TRBV11-3 to TRBJ2-1; there is no DNA to check the TCRdb D call of TRBD2. Germline assignment: CDR1 SGHNT and CDR2 YENEEA. The CDR3 is 14 residues long.